The 17 T cell receptor beta chains below all came from one sample that was sequenced in a study of cytomegalovirus exposure and HLA in healthy donors. In the PCR, 60 Vbeta and 13 Jbeta primers were used. Only in-frame clones appear in the TCRdb table, and some are missing; sequencing was by immunoSEQ multiplex PCR. The profile shows 120,000 to 150,000 clones, 70% to 80% of them singletons. The specimen sequenced was PBMCs. The receptors stem from a female donor in good health and CMV-seronegative.

This clone was seen only a few times. The rearrangement joins TRBV9 to TRBJ2-1; D call uncertain. V dropped 5 bases and J dropped 0 bases, with 6 bases sitting between them. The V gene's germline CDR1 is SGDLS and CDR2 YYNGEE. This CDR3 is 13 amino acids long. CDR3: CASSPFSYNEQFF. The CDR3 DNA reads TGTGCCAGCAGTCCCTTCTCCTACAATGAGCAGTTCTTC.

V usage is TRBV5-1 and J usage is TRBJ2-3; 7 nucleotides match TRBD2. The CDR3 has 15 residues. Trimming cost V 0 bases and J 2 bases; bases outside gene matches: 3. Germline lookup yields CDR1 SGHRS and CDR2 YFSETQ. As DNA, the CDR3 is TGCGCCAGCAGCTTGGCTAGCGGACCCACAGATACGCAGTATTTT. Its translation is CASSLASGPTDTQYF. Complete variable domain (other parts from reference TRBV5-1 and TRBJ2-3): KAGVTQTPRYLIKTRGQQVTLSCSPISGHRSVSWYQQTPGQGLQFLFEYFSETQRNKGNFPGRFSGRQFSNSRSEMNVSTLELGDSALYLCASSLASGPTDTQYFGPGTRLTVL.

The V and J genes are TRBV6-5 and TRBJ2-7, with a possible D match to TRBD1 (7 bases). Germline V gives CDR1 MNHEY, CDR2 SVGAGI. The CDR3 runs 14 residues. Trimming pared 6 bases from V and 6 bases from J, leaving 18 bases between. CDR3 protein: CASRPRQGGIEQYF. DNA of the CDR3: TGTGCCAGCAGACCCCGACAGGGAGGAATCGAGCAGTACTTC.

This CDR3 is CASSLGAGGRGEQYF. The DNA for the CDR3 is TGCGCCAGCAGCTTGGGAGCGGGAGGCCGGGGCGAGCAGTACTTC. This chain links TRBV5-1 with TRBJ2-7; 9 bases are a match to TRBD2. V lost 0 bases to trimming and J lost 6 bases; unmatched junction nucleotides: 7. The length of the CDR3 is 15 residues. Germline CDR1 is SGHRS and CDR2 is YFSETQ.

V gene TRBV27 combines with J gene TRBJ2-7; maybe TRBD2 (6 bases). Germline V gene data show CDR1 as MNHEY and CDR2 as SMNVEV (reference sequence). CDR3 length: 19 residues. V was cut by 5 bases and J by 7 bases, with 33 bases left in between. CDR3 sequence: CASSPLPSALAGSKGEQYF. In DNA form, the CDR3 reads TGTGCCAGCAGTCCCCTACCCTCCGCACTAGCTGGGAGTAAAGGGGAGCAGTACTTC.

This chain joins TRBV7-2 and TRBJ2-5, with 8 bases fitting TRBD2. The CDR3 runs to 13 residues. Germline-derived CDR1 and CDR2 are SGHTA and FQGNSA. V lost 3 bases and J lost 5; bases outside the gene matches: 2. The CDR3 sequence: CASSLSGGETQYF. CDR3 nucleotide sequence: TGTGCCAGCAGCTTGAGCGGGGGTGAGACCCAGTACTTC.

This clone was picked up one time. The chain carries TRBV28 and TRBJ2-5, with D possibly being TRBD2 (6 bases). The CDR3 has 13 residues. The germline V and J ends were trimmed by 5 bases and 3 bases, with 10 bases remaining between them. The germline V gene has CDR1 MDHEN and CDR2 SYDVKM. The CDR3 DNA follows: TGTGCCAGCAGTACTAGCTACGAAGAGACCCAGTACTTC. Protein product: CASSTSYEETQYF.

This sequence joins TRBV7-2 and TRBJ1-5; tentatively, D is TRBD1 (6 bases). This CDR3 region has 13 residues. Deletions cut 6 bases from V and 3 bases from J, with 9 bases between. Germline V gene lookup returns CDR1 SGHTA and CDR2 FQGNSA. The CDR3 spells CASSRQDNQPQHF. As DNA, the CDR3 is TGTGCCAGCAGTCGACAGGACAATCAGCCCCAGCATTTT. The whole variable domain, filled in from reference TRBV7-2 and TRBJ1-5, reads GAGVSQSPSNKVTEKGKDVELRCDPISGHTALYWYRQSLGQGLEFLIYFQGNSAPDKSGLPSDRFSAERTGGSVSTLTIQRTQQEDSAVYLCASSRQDNQPQHFGDGTRLSIL.

There are a few counts of this clone. This chain joins TRBV7-9 and TRBJ2-1; tentative D call: TRBD1 (6 bases). Germline CDR1 SEHNR, CDR2 FQNEAQ (reference sequence). The CDR3 length is 12 residues. The ends were cut back, 5 bases at V and 8 bases at J, with 10 bases in the middle. The CDR3 nucleotides read TGTGCCAGCAGCGGAAACAGGGATGAGCAGTTCTTC. This translates into CASSGNRDEQFF.

The chain links TRBV6-5 to TRBJ1-2; D remains ambiguous. Deletions cut 1 base from V and 8 bases from J, with 11 bases between. The CDR3 length is 13 residues. Germline CDR1 and CDR2: MNHEY and SVGAGI. CDR3 loop: CASSYYGESGYTF. CDR3 sequence (DNA): TGTGCCAGCAGTTACTACGGGGAGAGCGGCTACACCTTC.

J is TRBJ2-5 and V is TRBV7-2; 8 bases line up with TRBD1. Germline trimming cut 3 bases from V and 3 bases from J; bases unmatched to any gene: 9. The CDR3 sequence is 16 residues long. The germline V gene has CDR1 SGHTA and CDR2 FQGNSA. Here the CDR3 reads CASSLQGAFGKETQYF. CDR3 DNA sequence: TGTGCCAGCAGCTTGCAGGGGGCGTTTGGAAAAGAGACCCAGTACTTC.

This clone was recorded a few times. V and J are TRBV19 and TRBJ2-1, with 11 bases aligning to TRBD2. The germline CDR1 and CDR2 sequences are LNHDA and SQIVND (reference sequence). V lost 5 bases and J lost 8; bases outside the gene matches: 5. The CDR3 contains 14 residues. CDR3 bases: TGTGCCAGTAGTGGGACTAGCGGCGATCATGAGCAGTTCTTC. This encodes CASSGTSGDHEQFF.

This sequence joins TRBV30 and TRBJ2-1, with a weak D call TRBD2 (5 bases). CDR3 length: 15 residues. Germline V lookup: CDR1 GTSNPN, CDR2 SVGIG (reference sequence). Trimming shortened V by 1 base and J by 6 bases, and 16 bases separated the two germline ends. CDR3 nucleotide sequence: TGTGCCTGGAGTGGCGGAGGCATTAGGGCCAATGAGCAGTTCTTC. This translates into CAWSGGGIRANEQFF.

V gene TRBV4-1 combines with J gene TRBJ1-5; perhaps TRBD1 as D (6 bases). Looked up from germline, CDR1 is MGHRA and CDR2 is YSYEKL. Trimming stripped 5 bases from V and 6 bases from J, with 17 bases between. This CDR3 region has 15 residues. CDR3 sequence reads: CASSGRGAGGQPQHF. The CDR3 bases are TGCGCCAGCAGCGGACGGGGGGCGGGGGGTCAGCCCCAGCATTTT.

V is TRBV10-3 and J is TRBJ2-7; TRBD2 aligns across 9 bases. CDR3 size: 12 residues. Germline V gene lookup returns CDR1 ENHRY and CDR2 SYGVKD. V dropped 7 bases and J dropped 5; count of bases not matched to a gene: 3. The CDR3 DNA reads TGTGCCATCAACCTAGCGGGAAACGAGCAGTACTTC. This sequence encodes CAINLAGNEQYF.

The J gene is TRBJ1-4, the V gene TRBV9; D is ambiguous. V was shortened by 3 bases and J by 8 bases, with 17 bases between the two germline ends. The CDR3 consists of 15 residues. Germline CDR1 and CDR2: SGDLS and YYNGEE. CDR3 in DNA: TGTGCCAGCAGCGCCAACGGGGAGGGAGGGGAAAAACTGTTTTTT. The encoded protein is CASSANGEGGEKLFF.

This chain uses TRBV5-1 with TRBJ2-5; TRBD2 aligns across 11 bases. Germline V CDR1 and CDR2: SGHRS, YFSETQ. The CDR3 is 17 residues long. After removal of 3 bases from V and 4 bases from J, the junction contained 11 bases not matched to a gene. For the CDR3, the DNA is TGCGCCAGCAGCTCCACCGGGACTAGCGGCAGGGGAGAGACCCAGTACTTC. This translates into CASSSTGTSGRGETQYF.